This TCR beta chain was sequenced during a study of T cell repertoires in ileal Crohn's disease. Eligibility required adulthood, ileal or ileocolonic Crohn's disease and indicated ileocolonic resection. Per sample, about 480 nanograms of biopsy DNA were TCRB immunosequenced. The table came from immunoSEQ multiplex PCR; TCRdb's copy has only in-frame clones and leaves some out. Of about 1,800 clones in the sample, 80% to 90% were seen once. Findings of the study overall: Every patient over 26.8% clonality showed endoscopic recurrence. Clonal expansions were more frequent in active smokers than non-smokers at surgery.

Germline V gene lookup returns CDR1 SGHAT and CDR2 FQNNGV. The V gene lost 1 base and the J gene lost 9 bases, with 7 bases spanning the gap. The CDR3 runs 13 residues. A note on this clone: Its antigen is not identified.

This receptor was obtained from an adult with Crohn's disease. The sequenced sample consisted of ileal tissue. The chain has TRBV11-2 and TRBJ1-6, with D maybe TRBD1 (5 bases). The CDR3 DNA reads TGTGCCAGCAGCTTAGCCGGGGGTTCACCCCTCCACTTT. It translates to CASSLAGGSPLHF.